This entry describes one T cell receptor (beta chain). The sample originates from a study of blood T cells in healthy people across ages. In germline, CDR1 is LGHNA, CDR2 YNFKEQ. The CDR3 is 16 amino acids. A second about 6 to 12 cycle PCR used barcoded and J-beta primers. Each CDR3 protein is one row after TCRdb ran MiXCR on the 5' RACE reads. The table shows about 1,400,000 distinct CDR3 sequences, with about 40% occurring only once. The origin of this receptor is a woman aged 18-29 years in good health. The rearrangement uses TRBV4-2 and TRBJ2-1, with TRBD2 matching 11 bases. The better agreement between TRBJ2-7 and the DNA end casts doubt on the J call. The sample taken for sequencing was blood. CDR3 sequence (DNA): TGTGCCAGCAGCCAAGGACTAGCGGGGCCCTACAATGAGCAGTACTTC. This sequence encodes CASSQGLAGPYNEQYF.